Sequencing of this TCR beta chain was carried out in a study of T cell responses to AZD1222 COVID-19 vaccine. The wider study: Analysis merged second doses at about 4 or about 12 weeks. Study-level points and caveats: Across the whole spike, CD4 TCRs peaked at regions 160-218 and 743-854. Among the donors, most were white British and more were female, and clonal diversity was possibly underestimated.

TCRdb keeps only in-frame clones here, not all; method: immunoSEQ multiplex PCR. Of about 120,000 clones in the sample, 80% to 95% are singletons; the top ten hold roughly 7%. Germline CDR1 SGHDT, CDR2 YYEEEE. V was pared by 4 bases and J by 2 bases, with 15 bases between. The CDR3 totals 15 residues. Details on this clone: Its antigen is unknown.

The sequence was collected from an adult in good health. The sample in question was peripheral blood, obtained on day 0 of AZD1222 vaccination. This chain connects TRBV5-6 to TRBJ2-5, with D possibly TRBD2 on 6 matching bases. In nucleotides, the CDR3 is TGTGCCAGCAGCCTATACCGGGACTCTCAAGAGACCCAGTACTTC. This codes for CASSLYRDSQETQYF. The whole variable domain, filled in from reference TRBV5-6 and TRBJ2-5, reads DAGVTQSPTHLIKTRGQQVTLRCSPKSGHDTVSWYQQALGQGPQFIFQYYEEEERQRGNFPDRFSGHQFPNYSSELNVNALLLGDSALYLCASSLYRDSQETQYFGPGTRLLVL.